This TCR beta chain derives from a study of control samples from healthy donors and cancer patients. Sequencing was performed with immunoSEQ multiplex PCR; in TCRdb, only in-frame clones are kept and a portion is missing. The sample yields over 150,000 clones, 90% seen once. The germline V gene has CDR1 SGDLS and CDR2 YYNGEE. V shed 4 bases and J shed 4 bases, with 8 bases lying between them. The CDR3 extends over 13 amino acids. This clonotype originated in a woman aged 45-60 years in good health. The sequencing input was blood. The gene calls are TRBV9 and TRBJ2-2; no clear D. The CDR3 DNA is TGTGCCAGCAGCCCCTTTATCACCGGGGAGCTGTTTTTT. Its protein product is CASSPFITGELFF. Filled out from reference TRBV9 and TRBJ2-2, the complete variable domain reads DSGVTQTPKHLITATGQRVTLRCSPRSGDLSVYWYQQSLDQGLQFLIQYYNGEERAKGNILERFSAQQFPDLHSELNLSSLELGDSALYFCASSPFITGELFFGEGSRLTVL.